Below, one TCR beta chain is given with its context. Its antigen is unknown. Base-call qualities are not available, and no considerably larger clone is one nucleotide away. This entry belongs to a study of blood T cell repertoires in COVID-19 (dated by TCRdb to about 2020). In the study overall: Samples from collaborators originated in the United States, Italy and Spain and spanned both the acute and convalescent phases of COVID-19. Where HLA class I and class II types were available, the types were taken from metadata supplied by the sample provider, not from assay-based typing. The material from the prospective study consisted of cDNA or gDNA derived from T cells, B-cell-depleted T cells, or PBMCs. Subjects who had been exposed to COVID-19, were actively infected with it, or had recovered from it provided the deeply sampled blood TCRbeta repertoires that made up the dataset. Sample metadata almost always included a de-identified subject ID, COVID-19 status, age in years and sex. The repertoires were released in a freely available public database intended as a resource for research on the immune response to SARS-CoV-2. Samples came from the ongoing ImmuneRACE study (first 160 participants) plus 1,254 subjects from 6 global collaborators.

TCRbeta CDR3 regions were amplified from genomic DNA using the immunoSEQ Assay, a bias-controlled multiplex PCR. The paper's data handling went like this. Within the assay, amplification of reference gene primers was used to estimate how many nucleated cells each sample contained. To quantify the absolute abundance of each unique TCRbeta CDR3 rearrangement, sequence reads were collapsed and filtered. For each sample, productive Simpson clonality was calculated as the square root of Simpson's diversity index across productive rearrangements. Here the immuneACCESS table is served through TCRdb, limited to in-frame sequences with V and J called. Missing clones are a known gap in these copies; in checked studies unresolved V genes cover under half, and the rest lacks a known reason. That table supplies the V and J calls and clone size; D and trimming were determined from the DNA. The sample has approximately 170,000 clones on record, over 80% of them singletons. The top ten constitute 7.6% of the sample.

Beyond this particular receptor, the publication reports: Clinical and demographic metadata were provided uncurated, with the amount varying by source and participant.

One collaborating source in Seattle enrolled patients during active infection and followed them longitudinally through the course of disease. Whole blood was collected in K2EDTA tubes by collaborating institutions according to the institutions' own protocols. For TCRbeta analysis, collaborators shipped samples as frozen whole blood, isolated PBMCs, or DNA extracted from either of those sample types. From cysteine to phenylalanine, the CDR3 is 14 amino acids long. Only the CDR3 DNA stays, 42 bases, in frame from base 1. V and J are truncated by 6 bases and 5 bases respectively, leaving an intervening sequence of 13 bases. For CDR1 and CDR2, the germline V gene (reference sequence) lists SEHNR and FQNEAQ.

This sequence uses TRBV7-9 and TRBJ2-2; TRBD1 is a possible D gene, resting on 6 matching bases. The origin of this receptor is a woman in her 70s with COVID-19, enrolled during active disease. The specimen sequenced was peripheral blood. The CDR3 reads CASSRTGSTGELFF. The sequenced DNA is TGTGCCAGCAGTAGAACAGGGTCTACCGGGGAGCTGTTTTTT.